This T cell receptor (beta chain) was profiled in a study of shared clonotypes between healthy human individuals. Notes on the study in general: Rarefaction indicated that sorted-subset sequencing remained incomplete although depth was large. The study found about 5% of naive CD4 clonotypes shared across a few donors.

The ends were cut back, 4 bases at V and 4 bases at J, with 16 bases in the middle. The CDR3 has 16 residues. Germline V gene sequence: CDR1 KGHSH, CDR2 LQKENI. In the case of this clone: Its antigen is not known.

The naive CD8 fraction comprised CD45RO-negative cells positively selected for CCR7 and excluded terminally differentiated effector memory CD45RA+ cells. The method was immunoSEQ multiplex PCR; TCRdb's version includes in-frame clones alone and lacks a portion of them. The table lists about 870,000 clones, 80% to 95% of them singletons. The sequenced sample consisted of naive CD8+ T cells sorted from blood. The rearrangement joins TRBV18 to TRBJ1-4, with D uncertain. This sequence originates from a man aged 25 to 40 in good health. As DNA, the CDR3 is TGTGCCAGCTCACGATCCTGGGGAGGGATTAATGAAAAACTGTTTTTT. Translated: CASSRSWGGINEKLFF.